The sequence of this T cell receptor (beta chain) was determined in a study of blood T cell repertoires in COVID-19. At the level of the study: COVID-19 samples collected from the United States, Italy and Spain covered acute and convalescent phases. PBMCs, B-cell-depleted T cells, or T cells provided the cDNA or gDNA that made up the material.

This CDR3 is built from 17 residues. V shed 5 bases and J shed 1 base, with 16 bases lying between them. Germline CDR1 reads KGHDR; CDR2 reads SFDVKD. Original processing methods: Reference gene primer amplification gave nucleated cell count estimates. Profiling relied on immunoSEQ multiplex PCR, and the TCRdb table lists in-frame clones only, not all of them. The V and J calls and clone size come from that table; D and trimming were worked out from the DNA. The table has approximately 31,000 clones, 90% to 95% seen once; the top ten hold about 0.9%. This sequence was found in a male donor with active COVID-19. What was sequenced was peripheral blood. The V call is TRBV24-1, the J call TRBJ2-2; maybe TRBD1 (6 bases). This CDR3 is CATSGSFGTRNTGELFF. The CDR3 nucleotides read TGTGCCACCAGTGGATCTTTCGGGACACGGAACACCGGGGAGCTGTTTTTT.